This TCR beta chain appears in the sequencing data of a study of blood T cell repertoires in COVID-19. On the study more broadly: Samples representing acute and convalescent COVID-19 were sourced from the United States, Italy and Spain.

The CDR3 has 14 amino acids. V lost 1 base to trimming and J lost 9 bases, with 13 bases between them. Germline lookup yields CDR1 GTSNPN and CDR2 SVGIG (reference sequence). Seattle's cohort entered during active infection and was followed longitudinally. As processed by the authors: Estimated nucleated cell counts came from reference gene primer amplification. Libraries were prepared by immunoSEQ multiplex PCR; TCRdb keeps only in-frame clonotypes and omits some of them. V, J and clone size derive from that table, while D and trimming were established from the DNA sequence. This sample has approximately 120,000 clones, with about 94% found just once.

The sequencing input was peripheral blood. The gene calls are TRBV30 and TRBJ1-6; D is ambiguous. The TCR was taken from a man aged 45-65 years with COVID-19, enrolled during active disease. CDR3 bases: TGTGCCTGGAGTGGTGCAGGAAGATTTTCACCCCTCCACTTT. Amino acids: CAWSGAGRFSPLHF.